This T cell receptor beta chain was sequenced for a study of CD8+CD57+ T cells in acquired aplastic anemia (dated by TCRdb to 2016 to 2019). Notes on the research overall: A mean of approximately 3 ug of DNA, ranging from roughly 0.19 to 27.4 ug, was extracted from sorted CD4+ and CD8+ cells. CD8+CD57+ expansion was defined as a frequency above the mean frequency observed in healthy subjects.

Paper-wide results and their limitations: Between patients and healthy controls, no significant difference in CD8+ Simpson's diversity was found (P=0.060). Approximately 31 CD8+ CDR3 sequences were found in both patients and controls but appeared to be highly expressed in patients and within the immunodominant clones of the patients.

Genomic DNA was used as template for profiling of TCR beta VDJ combinations and CDR3 sequences. An Illumina HiSeq 2000 was used for TCR repertoire sequencing. As for the original processing: Repertoire assessment relied on Simpson's diversity index, CDR3 size and DJ length profiles, and TRBV/TRBJ rearrangement plots. The most abundant DNA sequence in the deep sequencing data was defined as the immunodominant clone. CDR3 amino acid sequences were screened for sharing across subjects and compared with published repertoires and the VDJdb database. The public reads were run again by TCRdb, first through fastp at Q25 and then through MiXCR, and only productive beta chains were kept. Each CDR3 protein gets just one entry, which takes the most common genes and DNA from the rows behind it. TCRdb, not the original authors, processed these V and J calls. The sample table lists about 220,000 distinct CDR3 sequences, approximately 45% of them with a count of one. 6.5% to 10% of the sample rests with the top ten.

The patients picked for sequencing were ones in whom flow cytometry had shown an expansion of CD8+CD57+ cells. All patients had severe acquired aplastic anemia diagnosed by International Study of Aplastic Anemia and Agranulocytosis and Camitta criteria. Patients had received no therapy at the time of blood sampling. In this study, sorted CD4+ and CD8+ T cells from the blood of healthy subjects and of severe aplastic anemia patients had their TCR repertoires deep-sequenced. In the USA, patient enrollment took place under clinicaltrials.gov protocols 00001620, 01623167, 00001397, 00071045, 00081523 and 00961064. Ficoll-Paque density gradient centrifugation was used to isolate peripheral blood mononuclear cells. CD4+ and CD8+ T cells were sorted by FACS or magnetic beads before DNA extraction. Its CDR3 holds 14 amino acids, cysteine through valine. Kept here is only the CDR3 DNA, which spans 42 bases and is read in frame from base 1. According to the germline V gene, CDR1 reads SGHVS and CDR2 reads FQNEAQ. V was cut back by 5 bases and J by 2 bases, leaving a gap of 13 bases between them.

As concerns this clonotype: No cognate antigen has been identified for it. The input lacks base qualities; no much larger clone sits a single base away.

The receptor was isolated from a human donor with aplastic anemia. Input material: sorted CD4+, CD8+, or CD8+CD57+ T cells (not recorded which) from PBMCs. This sequence uses TRBV7-8 and TRBJ2-7; the D gene cannot be resolved reliably. The sequenced DNA: TGTGCCAGCAGCCAAGCCTCCTATCCCTACGAGCAGTACGTC. This translates into CASSQASYPYEQYV.